This record covers a single T cell receptor (beta chain). This entry is derived from a study of blood T cell repertoires in COVID-19. Whole-study context: COVID-19 samples collected from the United States, Italy and Spain covered acute and convalescent phases. PBMCs, B-cell-depleted T cells, or T cells were the source of the cDNA or gDNA that made up the material.

CDR1 is SGHAT, CDR2 FQNNGV, per germline. The CDR3 has 13 amino acids. V dropped 0 bases and J dropped 2 bases, with 4 bases sitting between them. This table comes from immunoSEQ multiplex PCR, and its TCRdb copy is limited to in-frame clones, with some not included. The sample lists about 16,000 clones, around nine tenths occurring once. Sequences were obtained from peripheral blood. This chain uses TRBV11-2 with TRBJ1-1; D not resolved. The receptor was isolated from a human donor in a cohort sampled during active COVID-19. CDR3 sequence (DNA): TGTGCCAGCAGCTTAGAGGGCAACACTGAAGCTTTCTTT. Its translation is CASSLEGNTEAFF.